The clone carrying this T cell receptor (beta chain) appeared once. This sample was included in a study of blood T cell repertoires in COVID-19. Study overall: Spain, Italy and the United States supplied samples that represented acute and convalescent COVID-19.

Germline CDR1 and CDR2: LGHDT and YNNKEL (reference sequence). J was trimmed by 0 bases and V by 4 bases; bases with no gene match: 6. The CDR3 loop spans 16 amino acids. Original analysis: Amplification of reference gene primers was used by the study to estimate nucleated cell counts. The method was immunoSEQ multiplex PCR; TCRdb's version includes in-frame clones alone and lacks a portion of them. That table supplies the V and J calls and clone size; D and trimming were determined from the DNA. The data contain more than 150,000 clones, approximately 80% of them singletons. The sequence was collected from a man between 65 and 85 years old who had recovered from COVID-19. The material sequenced was peripheral blood. The chain recombines TRBV3-1 (or the pseudogene TRBV3-2) with TRBJ2-3; 8 nucleotides align to TRBD2. This CDR3 is CASSLAPSGSTDTQYF. The CDR3 DNA sequence: TGTGCCAGCAGCCTGGCCCCTAGCGGGAGCACAGATACGCAGTATTTT.